The sequence of this TCR beta chain was determined in a study of chemoradiotherapy in HPV16-positive cancers. Overall study context: Candidate HPV-specific clones and shared TCR motifs came from a couple of HPV16-positive patients.

After removal of 2 bases from V and 1 base from J, the junction contained 12 bases not matched to a gene. CDR3 length: 18 amino acids. Germline V gives CDR1 KGHSH, CDR2 LQKENI. Here immunoSEQ multiplex PCR was the method, and the copy in TCRdb shows in-frame clones only, minus some. Among about 2,500 clones listed, approximately 90% were seen once. Sequenced here: tumor tissue, sampled from a patient who underwent chemoradiotherapy. This receptor was taken from a human donor with HPV-associated anogenital cancer. V gene TRBV18 combines with J gene TRBJ2-3; 7 bases map to TRBD2. The CDR3 reads CASSPDSGGRHGTDTQYF. As DNA, the CDR3 is TGTGCCAGCTCACCAGATTCGGGAGGTAGGCACGGCACAGATACGCAGTATTTT.